What follows are 25 T cell receptor beta chains derived from one specimen sequenced in a study of T cells in localized non-small cell lung cancer (dated by TCRdb to the early 2020s). The library was prepared using the immunoSEQ multiplex PCR assay. Entries here come from immuneACCESS through TCRdb and include only in-frame sequences with V and J called. Some clones fail to appear in such tables; in the studies checked, an unresolved V gene covers under half of the shortfall, and the cause of the remainder is unknown. A total of around 41,000 clones appear in this sample, about 85% of them only once. Of the sample, around 7% falls within the top ten clones. Sequencing used peripheral blood, obtained before any cancer treatment. Receptors originate from a woman between 18 and 50 years old with stage III lung adenocarcinoma.

As DNA, the CDR3 is TGTGCCAGCAGCAAAATAAGAAAATCGGGACACCCGGCGGAAGAGACCCAGTACTTC. Its translation is CASSKIRKSGHPAEETQYF. The rearrangement links TRBV21-1 to TRBJ2-5; the D call in the table, TRBD1, was not verified against the DNA. TRBV21-1 is an annotated pseudogene. The CDR3 loop spans 19 amino acids.

The chain employs TRBV6-5 and TRBJ2-3, with 10 positions matching TRBD1. The ends lost 2 bases at V and 4 bases at J; junction bases unmatched: 0. The CDR3 has 14 amino acids. Germline V gene data show CDR1 as MNHEY and CDR2 as SVGAGI. CDR3 sequence reads: CASSYGTGADTQYF. CDR3 nucleotide sequence: TGTGCCAGCAGTTACGGGACAGGGGCAGATACGCAGTATTTT.

Only a few counts were recorded for this clone. The rearrangement joins TRBV7-8 to TRBJ2-5; 9 positions agree with TRBD2. The germline V gene has CDR1 SGHVS and CDR2 FQNEAQ. The CDR3 spans 16 residues. V lost 5 bases to trimming and J lost 4 bases; unmatched junction nucleotides: 11. Here the CDR3 reads CASSPAGLAGIETQYF. The CDR3 nucleotides read TGTGCCAGCAGCCCCGCCGGGCTAGCGGGGATAGAGACCCAGTACTTC.

This chain connects TRBV19 to TRBJ1-2; unclear D gene. Germline assignment: CDR1 LNHDA and CDR2 SQIVND (reference sequence). The V end lost 7 bases, the J end lost 4 bases, and 13 bases lay between the germline ends. This CDR3 has 13 amino acids. CDR3 amino acids: CASKKESSYGYTF. CDR3 nucleotide sequence: TGTGCCAGTAAGAAAGAGAGCAGCTATGGCTACACCTTC.

V gene TRBV6-1 combines with J gene TRBJ1-1, with no clear D. Per germline, CDR1 MNHNS and CDR2 SASEGT. The CDR3 is made up of 13 amino acids. V was clipped by 1 base and J by 1 base, with 4 bases between them. CDR3 in amino acids: CASSEVGNTEAFF. The CDR3 coding sequence is TGTGCCAGCAGTGAAGTTGGGAACACTGAAGCTTTCTTT.

The V call is TRBV5-4, the J call TRBJ2-7; D uncertain. Germline CDR1 and CDR2: SGHNT and YYREEE (reference sequence). The CDR3 length is 13 residues. Trimming cost V 2 bases and J 7 bases, with 13 bases left between them. The CDR3 nucleotides are TGTGCCAGCAGCTTTGGCAACGTGAAAGAGCAGTACTTC. Translation: CASSFGNVKEQYF.

The chain uses TRBV30 and TRBJ2-1; TRBD2 aligns across 8 bases. V was pared by 7 bases and J by 0 bases, with 2 bases of the junction left unmatched. The germline V gene encodes CDR1 GTSNPN and CDR2 SVGIG (reference sequence). The CDR3 extends over 13 amino acids. The CDR3: CAFSGVSYNEQFF. The DNA for the CDR3 is TGTGCCTTTAGCGGGGTCTCCTACAATGAGCAGTTCTTC.

This clone was detected a few times. This rearrangement joins TRBV14 to TRBJ1-3; 8 positions agree with TRBD1. The CDR3 is 16 amino acids. Trimming cost V 4 bases and J 2 bases; bases outside gene matches: 7. Germline V CDR1 and CDR2: SGHDN, FVKESK. Written as DNA, the CDR3 is TGTGCCAGCAGCCCTGTCACAGGGGGTGCTGGAAACACCATATATTTT. It codes for CASSPVTGGAGNTIYF.

The chain recombines TRBV18 with TRBJ2-2; D is unresolved. V lost 2 bases, J lost 1 base, and 8 bases lay in between. The CDR3 consists of 15 residues. Per the germline V gene, CDR1 is KGHSH and CDR2 is LQKENI. Written as DNA, the CDR3 is TGTGCCAGCTCACCATCTCCAGGGAACACCGGGGAGCTGTTTTTT. Amino acids: CASSPSPGNTGELFF. Full variable domain (remainder filled in from reference TRBV18 and TRBJ2-2): NAGVMQNPRHLVRRRGQEARLRCSPMKGHSHVYWYRQLPEEGLKFMVYLQKENIIDESGMPKERFSAEFPKEGPSILRIQQVVRGDSAAYFCASSPSPGNTGELFFGEGSRLTVL.

The chain joins TRBV11-2 to TRBJ1-1; D gene ambiguous. The germline CDR1 and CDR2 sequences are SGHAT and FQNNGV. The CDR3 extends over 15 amino acids. Trimming took off 5 bases at V and 6 bases at J, with 19 bases between the two ends. The CDR3 DNA follows: TGTGCCAGCAGCGCTGCTGGGGTTACTCTCGCTGAAGCTTTCTTT. Translation: CASSAAGVTLAEAFF.

V and J are TRBV6-5 and TRBJ2-3; D may be TRBD2 (7 bases). There are 14 residues in the CDR3. The V gene lost 7 bases and the J gene lost 4 bases, with 15 bases spanning the gap. The germline V gene has CDR1 MNHEY and CDR2 SVGAGI. The CDR3 spells CASKVGGRSDTQYF. In DNA form, the CDR3 reads TGTGCCAGCAAAGTGGGGGGGCGCTCAGATACGCAGTATTTT.

V is TRBV23-1 and J is TRBJ1-6; no clear D. TRBV23-1 is treated as an ORF (open reading frame) with a function not yet certain. This CDR3 is 15 amino acids long. Trimming removed 8 bases at V and 6 bases at J, with 17 bases between. The CDR3 nucleotides read TGCGCCAGCCGCGGTTTGGAGTCCCCTAATTCACCCCTCCACTTT. Translated: CASRGLESPNSPLHF.

V gene TRBV5-1 combines with J gene TRBJ2-2, with 10 bases lining up with TRBD2. Losses at the gene ends were 3 bases for V and 7 bases for J; bases not matched to a gene: 6. In germline, CDR1 is SGHRS, CDR2 YFSETQ. CDR3 length: 15 residues. The chain's CDR3 is CASSSAGGPNGELFF. CDR3 bases: TGCGCCAGCAGCTCAGCGGGGGGGCCGAACGGGGAGCTGTTTTTT.

The sample holds a few counts of this clone. The rearrangement links TRBV4-1 to TRBJ2-6; TRBD1 might be the D (5 bases). There are 16 residues in the CDR3. V was clipped by 4 bases and J by 0 bases, with 10 bases between them. CDR1 and CDR2 (germline): MGHRA, YSYEKL. The CDR3 region has the DNA TGCGCCAGCAGCCGTGACGACAGCTCTGGGGCCAACGTCCTGACTTTC. The encoded protein is CASSRDDSSGANVLTF.

This clone was seen a handful of times. In nucleotides, the CDR3 is TGTGCCAGCAGCTTAGATTTTCAGGTAGAAAAACTGTTTTTT. The encoded protein is CASSLDFQVEKLFF. The chain combines TRBV11-2 with TRBJ1-4, with D unclear. The CDR3 loop spans 14 amino acids. V gave up 0 bases and J gave up 8 bases, with 10 bases separating them. Germline CDR1 SGHAT, CDR2 FQNNGV.

This clone was recorded a few times. The rearrangement joins TRBV18 to TRBJ1-5; D gene unclear. V lost 2 bases and J lost 0, with 8 bases in between. The CDR3 spans 15 residues. Germline loops: CDR1 KGHSH, CDR2 LQKENI. The CDR3 DNA reads TGTGCCAGCTCACCAGGGAGGAATAGCAATCAGCCCCAGCATTTT. Its protein is CASSPGRNSNQPQHF.

This clone was recorded once. The J gene is TRBJ1-5, the V gene TRBV19; 11 nucleotides match TRBD1. The junction had 6 bases not matched to a gene; V was cut back by 4 bases and J by 7 bases. Per the germline V gene, CDR1 is LNHDA and CDR2 is SQIVND (reference sequence). This CDR3 region has 15 residues. CDR3 coding DNA: TGTGCCAGTAGTAACGGACAGGGGGCGAGACAGCCCCAGCATTTT. Protein sequence: CASSNGQGARQPQHF.

Regarding this clone: One end of the junction does not line up with germline, which may come from a read error. The chain is built from TRBV7-7 and TRBJ2-7, with 8 positions matching TRBD1. The CDR3 loop spans 14 amino acids. The germline gives CDR1 SSHAT, CDR2 FNYEAQ (reference sequence). CDR3 nucleotides: TGTGCTAGCAGCCCCCGGACAGGGACCTACGAGCAGTACTTC. Protein: CASSPRTGTYEQYF. The full variable domain, completed using reference TRBV7-7 and TRBJ2-7, is GAGVSQSPRYKVTKRGQDVTLRCDPISSHATLYWYQQALGQGPEFLTYFNYEAQPDKSGLPSDRFSAERPEGSISTLTIQRTEQRDSAMYRCASSPRTGTYEQYFGPGTRLTVT.

The V gene is TRBV9, the J gene TRBJ2-7; D ambiguous. Germline assignment: CDR1 SGDLS and CDR2 YYNGEE. V was shortened by 3 bases and J by 5 bases, with 9 bases between the two germline ends. This CDR3 is 12 amino acids long. CDR3 bases: TGTGCCAGCAGCGGCGGCCTTGACGAGCAGTACTTC. Residues: CASSGGLDEQYF.

This clone has just one count. CDR3 amino acids: CASSLDRGSYEQYF. DNA of the CDR3: TGTGCCAGCAGCCTGGACAGGGGGAGCTACGAGCAGTACTTC. V usage is TRBV28 and J usage is TRBJ2-7, with 10 bases that match TRBD1. Germline loops: CDR1 MDHEN, CDR2 SYDVKM. The CDR3 runs to 14 residues. V was clipped by 6 bases and J by 3 bases; unmatched bases: 5.

Turning to this clone: The sample has other DNA sequences that encode this CDR3 too. The V call is TRBV7-2, the J call TRBJ2-5; 7 bases are a match to TRBD2. Looked up from germline, CDR1 is SGHTA and CDR2 is FQGNSA. J gave up 2 bases and V 1 base, and 4 bases lay outside the gene matches. This CDR3 has 15 amino acids. The CDR3 protein is CASSLGGGGQETQYF. Here the CDR3 DNA reads TGTGCCAGCAGCTTAGGGGGGGGAGGGCAAGAGACCCAGTACTTC.

The chain uses TRBV30 and TRBJ1-5; D is ambiguous. V dropped 3 bases and J dropped 5 bases, with 14 bases sitting between them. Germline V gene data show CDR1 as GTSNPN and CDR2 as SVGIG (reference sequence). This CDR3 spans 14 amino acids. The CDR3 reads CAWSEGRGDQPQHF. In DNA form, the CDR3 reads TGTGCCTGGAGCGAAGGGCGCGGGGATCAGCCCCAGCATTTT.

The chain employs TRBV14 and TRBJ1-3, with no clear D. The CDR3 is 16 amino acids. The V gene lost 0 bases and the J gene lost 3 bases, with 12 bases spanning the gap. Germline CDR1 is SGHDN and CDR2 is FVKESK. The CDR3 DNA sequence: TGTGCCAGCAGCCAAGATCCCGGGTTGGGTGGAAACACCATATATTTT. Protein: CASSQDPGLGGNTIYF.

V usage is TRBV5-1 and J usage is TRBJ2-1, with a possible D match to TRBD1 (5 bases). The germline V gene encodes CDR1 SGHRS and CDR2 YFSETQ. Trimming left V 0 bases short and J 8 bases short, with 18 bases between. The CDR3 length is 16 residues. The CDR3 DNA reads as TGCGCCAGCAGCTTGGTAGGGTCTCATCAGGGCGATGAGCAGTTCTTC. This encodes CASSLVGSHQGDEQFF.

This chain uses TRBV18 with TRBJ2-4; 7 bases agree with TRBD1. Germline CDR1 KGHSH, CDR2 LQKENI. The CDR3 consists of 18 residues. V gave up 3 bases and J gave up 3 bases; unmatched junction bases: 14. CDR3 in amino acids: CASSPNWDSPRGKNIQYF. CDR3 bases: TGTGCCAGCTCACCGAACTGGGACAGCCCCCGGGGCAAAAACATTCAGTACTTC.